The next 23 T cell receptor beta chains were all read from a single sample in a study of early T cells in non-severe SARS-CoV-2 infection. MiXCR, run by TCRdb on the 5' RACE reads, gives a single entry per CDR3 protein. This table has about 17,000 distinct CDR3 sequences, less than 6.5% appearing once. Sequences were derived from whole blood, sampled at baseline. All receptors come from an adult who was a healthcare worker with PCR-confirmed SARS-CoV-2 infection or an uninfected control (not recorded which).

This clonotype came up a few times. V is TRBV5-1 and J is TRBJ2-5; D is possibly TRBD2 (6 bases). The germline CDR1 and CDR2 sequences are SGHRS and YFSETQ. V shed 0 bases and J shed 1 base, with 13 bases lying between them. This CDR3 spans 16 amino acids. CDR3: CASSLEVAATQETQYF. The CDR3 nucleotides read TGCGCCAGCAGCTTGGAAGTAGCGGCCACCCAAGAGACCCAGTACTTC.

This clonotype was counted many times. This chain joins TRBV19 and TRBJ1-5; the match to TRBD1 covers 7 bases. Germline V gene data show CDR1 as LNHDA and CDR2 as SQIVND (reference sequence). The CDR3 has 13 residues. V lost 5 bases and J lost 7; bases outside the gene matches: 5. The CDR3 region is CASSSQGGQPQHF. CDR3 nucleotide sequence: TGTGCCAGTAGTTCGCAGGGGGGGCAGCCCCAGCATTTT.

This clonotype was counted ten times or more. The chain joins TRBV7-9 to TRBJ2-2; D unclear. The CDR3 covers 14 residues. The germline gives CDR1 SEHNR, CDR2 FQNEAQ (reference sequence). V lost 5 bases, J lost 3 bases, and 10 bases lay in between. Written as DNA, the CDR3 is TGTGCCAGCAGCCCGGGCAGCCACACCGGGGAGCTGTTTTTT. Translated, it gives CASSPGSHTGELFF.

This clonotype was seen ten or more times. The chain links TRBV18 to TRBJ2-6; D perhaps matches TRBD2 (7 bases). The CDR3 has 19 residues. Germline V CDR1 and CDR2: KGHSH, LQKENI. V was pared by 0 bases and J by 0 bases, with 15 bases between. CDR3 sequence reads: CASSPPGGGAFSGANVLTF. The CDR3 nucleotides read TGTGCCAGCTCACCACCGGGAGGGGGGGCCTTCTCTGGGGCCAACGTCCTGACTTTC. Full variable domain (missing parts from reference TRBV18 and TRBJ2-6): NAGVMQNPRHLVRRRGQEARLRCSPMKGHSHVYWYRQLPEEGLKFMVYLQKENIIDESGMPKERFSAEFPKEGPSILRIQQVVRGDSAAYFCASSPPGGGAFSGANVLTFGAGSRLTVL.

This clonotype was seen many times. The chain combines TRBV2 with TRBJ1-3; D is unresolved. Germline CDR1 reads SNHLY; CDR2 reads FYNNEI. Trimming took off 5 bases at V and 0 bases at J, with 8 bases between the two ends. This CDR3 has 14 residues. The CDR3 protein is CASSLEFSGNTIYF. CDR3 sequence (DNA): TGTGCCAGCAGTCTCGAATTCTCTGGAAACACCATATATTTT.

This clonotype was observed a handful of times. This may come from a read error, since a much larger clone is one base off. The chain couples TRBV5-5 to TRBJ2-6; D remains ambiguous. This CDR3 has 15 residues. The germline CDR1 and CDR2 sequences are SGHKS and YYEKEE (reference sequence). The V and J ends lost 2 bases and 0 bases respectively, with 6 bases between them. The DNA for the CDR3 is TGTGCCAGCAGCTTAGACACCTCTGGGGCCAACGTCCTGACTTTC. Its translation is CASSLDTSGANVLTF.

The chain carries TRBV5-1 and TRBJ2-5; D uncertain. Per the germline V gene, CDR1 is SGHRS and CDR2 is YFSETQ. Trimming removed 6 bases at V and 1 base at J, with 16 bases between. The length of the CDR3 is 15 residues. CDR3: CASTFGGRTQETQYF. The CDR3 coding sequence is TGCGCCAGCACCTTTGGTGGGCGGACCCAAGAGACCCAGTACTTC.

This clonotype occurred many times. The J gene is TRBJ1-2, the V gene TRBV19; D remains ambiguous. This CDR3 comprises 12 residues. V lost 2 bases and J lost 7, with 8 bases in between. The V gene's germline CDR1 is LNHDA and CDR2 SQIVND (reference sequence). CDR3 in amino acids: CASSIRSSGYTF. The CDR3 DNA is TGTGCCAGTAGTATACGGTCATCTGGCTACACCTTC. The full variable domain, in which reference TRBV19 and TRBJ1-2 provide the parts outside the CDR3, is DGGITQSPKYLFRKEGQNVTLSCEQNLNHDAMYWYRQDPGQGLRLIYYSQIVNDFQKGDIAEGYSVSREKKESFPLTVTSAQKNPTAFYLCASSIRSSGYTFGSGTRLTVV.

This chain connects TRBV5-1 to TRBJ1-1, with no clear D. Trimming stripped 3 bases from V and 0 bases from J, with 9 bases between. The CDR3 totals 14 residues. The germline V gene has CDR1 SGHRS and CDR2 YFSETQ. The CDR3 region is CASSSRYLNTEAFF. CDR3 bases: TGCGCCAGCAGCTCCAGATACTTGAACACTGAAGCTTTCTTT.

This clonotype was counted only a few times. The chain has TRBV29-1 and TRBJ2-3; the D gene is possibly TRBD1 (6 bases). V was trimmed by 3 bases and J by 6 bases, leaving 16 bases between them. The CDR3 totals 14 residues. Per germline, CDR1 SQVTM and CDR2 ANQGSEA. CDR3 coding DNA: TGCAGCGTTGATTCAGGGGAAACTACGGATACGCAGTATTTT. Its translation: CSVDSGETTDTQYF.

By share, this clonotype counts as medium-sized. The genes are TRBV5-4 and TRBJ2-5, with 7 bases aligning to TRBD2. CDR3 length: 14 amino acids. The V gene's germline CDR1 is SGHNT and CDR2 YYREEE (reference sequence). V dropped 4 bases and J dropped 2; count of bases not matched to a gene: 5. The CDR3 is CASSPGLDQETQYF. CDR3 DNA: TGTGCCAGCAGCCCCGGACTAGATCAAGAGACCCAGTACTTC.

In its sample, this clonotype ranks as medium-sized. This chain links TRBV24-1 with TRBJ2-2; weak D call: TRBD1 (6 bases). The CDR3 length is 13 residues. The germline V gene encodes CDR1 KGHDR and CDR2 SFDVKD. V lost 9 bases and J 3 bases, leaving 10 bases between the germline ends. CDR3 bases: TGTGCCACCGTGGACAGCCACACCGGGGAGCTGTTTTTT. Translated: CATVDSHTGELFF.

This clonotype was seen many times. The rearrangement links TRBV7-9 to TRBJ1-6; D gene uncertain. V was shortened by 4 bases and J by 9 bases, with 16 bases between the two germline ends. CDR1 SEHNR and CDR2 FQNEAQ come from the germline V gene (reference sequence). This CDR3 comprises 15 residues. As DNA, the CDR3 is TGTGCCAGCAGCTCTAAGTTGACGACGGGTTCACCCCTCCACTTT. The encoded protein is CASSSKLTTGSPLHF.

Many counts were recorded for this clonotype. The J gene is TRBJ2-1, the V gene TRBV24-1; D unclear. Per the germline V gene, CDR1 is KGHDR and CDR2 is SFDVKD. Trimming stripped 1 base from V and 6 bases from J, with 0 bases between. This CDR3 comprises 11 residues. Here the CDR3 reads CATSDFNEQFF. The CDR3, as DNA: TGTGCCACCAGTGATTTCAATGAGCAGTTCTTC.

This clonotype was counted ten times or more. This sequence joins TRBV7-2 and TRBJ2-5, with 9 bases identical to TRBD1. CDR3 length: 15 amino acids. V shed 5 bases and J 5 bases; nucleotides not matched to a gene: 9. Per germline, CDR1 SGHTA and CDR2 FQGNSA. The CDR3 region is CASSLQTGGRETQYF. Written as DNA, the CDR3 is TGTGCCAGCAGCCTACAAACAGGGGGCCGGGAGACCCAGTACTTC.

In this sample, this clonotype turned up a few times. The V and J genes are TRBV29-1 and TRBJ2-3, with 11 bases aligning to TRBD2. Germline CDR1 and CDR2: SQVTM and ANQGSEA. Losses at the gene ends were 7 bases for V and 0 bases for J; bases not matched to a gene: 6. The CDR3 is 15 amino acids. This CDR3 reads CSARTSGGSTDTQYF. In DNA, the CDR3 is TGCAGCGCCAGAACTAGCGGGGGAAGCACAGATACGCAGTATTTT.

In regard to this clonotype: Given a much more abundant clone one base away, this may be a read error. The J gene is TRBJ2-3, the V gene TRBV20-1, with 13 bases fitting TRBD2. This CDR3 region has 17 residues. From germline, CDR1 is DFQATT and CDR2 SNEGSKA (reference sequence). The CDR3 bases are TGCTGTGCCCCCGGGGGGACTAGCGGGGATAGCACAGATACGCAGTATTTT. This translates into CCAPGGTSGDSTDTQYF.

This clonotype is labeled as medium-sized (0.01 to 0.1%). The rearrangement links TRBV7-6 to TRBJ2-2; unclear D gene. The V end lost 4 bases, the J end lost 8 bases, and 8 bases lay between the germline ends. The CDR3 has 12 residues. The germline gives CDR1 SGHVS, CDR2 FNYEAQ. The CDR3 DNA sequence: TGTGCCAGCAGCTCCCTGGAGGGGGAGCTGTTTTTT. Translation: CASSSLEGELFF.

This chain connects TRBV6-5 to TRBJ1-2; a possible D gene is TRBD1 (6 bases). CDR3 length equals 15 residues. CDR1 and CDR2 from the germline V gene are MNHEY and SVGAGI. Trimming took 5 bases from V and 4 from J, leaving 17 bases between them. The CDR3 spells CASSEPGHRPYGYTF. CDR3 coding DNA: TGTGCCAGCAGTGAACCGGGACACAGGCCCTATGGCTACACCTTC.

This clonotype was recorded at least ten times. The chain joins TRBV4-2 to TRBJ2-6; perhaps D is TRBD1 or TRBD2 (6 bases each). Trimming shortened V by 1 base and J by 1 base, and 14 bases separated the two germline ends. The CDR3 contains 18 residues. CDR1 is LGHNA, CDR2 YNFKEQ, per germline. The CDR3 region is CASSQVRGVESGANVLTF. The CDR3 nucleotides read TGTGCCAGCAGCCAAGTGAGGGGGGTGGAGTCTGGGGCCAACGTCCTGACTTTC.

Within the sample, this clonotype is medium-sized. The chain recombines TRBV3-1 with TRBJ1-2; D remains ambiguous. Germline CDR1 reads LGHDT; CDR2 reads YNNKEL (reference sequence). V lost 1 base and J 12 bases, leaving 12 bases between the germline ends. The CDR3 totals 12 residues. The CDR3 reads CASSQGQLANTF. The CDR3 DNA reads TGTGCCAGCAGCCAAGGACAATTGGCTAACACCTTC.

This clonotype appeared many times. The chain carries TRBV2 and TRBJ2-2; perhaps TRBD1 as D (6 bases). The CDR3 has 14 residues. Germline V gene sequence: CDR1 SNHLY, CDR2 FYNNEI. V was cut by 8 bases and J by 0 bases, with 10 bases left in between. CDR3 in amino acids: CASADRTNTGELFF. CDR3 sequence (DNA): TGTGCCAGCGCTGACAGGACGAACACCGGGGAGCTGTTTTTT.

This clonotype was seen ten or more times. V and J are TRBV7-8 and TRBJ2-7; 7 nucleotides match TRBD1. Germline trimming cut 3 bases from V and 0 bases from J; bases unmatched to any gene: 14. This CDR3 is built from 18 residues. Per the germline V gene, CDR1 is SGHVS and CDR2 is FQNEAQ. The CDR3 nucleotides are TGTGCCAGCAGCTTTACCGGGACAGCCTCCTCTAGCTCCTACGAGCAGTACTTC. Translated: CASSFTGTASSSSYEQYF.